Below, one T cell receptor (beta chain) is given with its context. Its binding antigen is unknown. No much larger clone exists at a distance of one base, and base qualities are not known. This sample was included in a study of blood T cell repertoires in COVID-19 (dated by TCRdb to 2019 to 2021). Notes on the research overall: Collaborator samples came from the United States, Italy and Spain and covered acute and convalescent phases of COVID-19. The prospective study material was composed of cDNA or gDNA derived from T cells, B-cell-depleted T cells, or PBMCs. Deeply sampled blood TCRbeta repertoires from subjects exposed to, actively infected with, or recovered from COVID-19 were included in the dataset. A freely available public database, intended as a resource for researchers studying the immune response to SARS-CoV-2, is where the repertoires were released. The samples were drawn from two sources: the first 160 participants of the ongoing ImmuneRACE study, and approximately 1,300 subjects contributed by 6 global collaborators. Nearly every sample came with metadata listing a de-identified subject ID, COVID-19 status, age in years and sex. Where available, HLA class I and class II types were taken from metadata supplied by the sample provider and were not determined by assay-based typing.

Findings and caveats that apply to the study as a whole: How much clinical and demographic metadata was included differed by source and by participant, and the metadata was provided uncurated.

The CDR3, cysteine through phenylalanine, is 12 amino acids long. Here the CDR3 DNA is all that survives: 36 bases in frame from base 1. V and J are truncated by 8 bases and 0 bases respectively, leaving an intervening sequence of 8 bases. Via the germline V gene (reference sequence), CDR1 is GTSNPN and CDR2 SVGIG. TCRbeta CDR3 regions were amplified from genomic DNA by means of the immunoSEQ Assay, a bias-controlled multiplex PCR. As for the authors' bioinformatics: Nucleated cell counts per sample were estimated from amplification of reference gene primers within the assay. To quantify the absolute abundance of each unique TCRbeta CDR3 rearrangement, sequence reads were collapsed and filtered. Productive Simpson clonality was computed per sample as the square root of Simpson's diversity index over productive rearrangements. TCRdb took this table from immuneACCESS and kept in-frame rearrangements with V and J called. Such tables lack part of the clones; where checked against another copy, unresolved V genes explain under half of the gap, and the rest is unexplained. The DNA was the basis for D and trimming; V, J and clone size are from that table. The sample table contains roughly 250,000 clones; only one count was recorded for 65% to 90% of them. Together, the top ten hold roughly 4.6% of the sample.

The collaborating institutions used their own protocols to collect whole blood in K2EDTA tubes. For TCRbeta analysis, collaborator samples were shipped as frozen whole blood, as isolated PBMCs, or as DNA extracted from either sample type. The sequence joins TRBV30 to TRBJ1-3; the D gene lacks a confident call. The sample consisted of peripheral blood. The clonotype was recovered from a woman aged 80 or over with active or convalescent COVID-19. The CDR3 reads CARTASGNTIYF. The bases are TGTGCCCGAACAGCCTCTGGAAACACCATATATTTT.